This note documents a single T cell receptor beta chain sequence. Its specificity is not known. The data are from a study of T cells in tumors after PD-1 blockade. The CDR3 extends over 13 amino acids. After removal of 4 bases from V and 6 bases from J, the junction contained 1 base not matched to a gene. The germline gives CDR1 PRHDT, CDR2 FYEKMQ (reference sequence). Study-wide results and limits: Peripheral recruitment is suggested, as some novel exhausted tumor clones were in pre-treatment blood. Expanded exhausted CD8+ clones after therapy were mostly novel clonotypes.

The assay was immunoSEQ multiplex PCR, and TCRdb's table has in-frame clones only and misses some. This sample has a few thousand clones, with 55% to 80% found just once. This sequence joins TRBV13 and TRBJ1-2, with 11 positions matching TRBD1. The clonotype was recovered from a human donor with basal cell carcinoma. The sample was tumor tissue, taken before anti-PD-1 treatment. CDR3 residues: CASSWGQGDGYTF. The CDR3 coding sequence is TGTGCCAGCAGCTGGGGACAGGGGGATGGCTACACCTTC.